Sequencing of this T cell receptor (beta chain) was carried out in a study of cytomegalovirus exposure and HLA in healthy donors. As regards this clone: The target antigen is unknown.

The PCR was carried out with 60 Vbeta primers and 13 Jbeta primers. TCRdb keeps only in-frame clones here, not all; method: immunoSEQ multiplex PCR. The sample carries about 180,000 clones, almost 85% recorded once. The germline V gene encodes CDR1 MNHEY and CDR2 SMNVEV (reference sequence). V lost 4 bases to trimming and J lost 5 bases, with 21 bases between them. This CDR3 has 16 amino acids. Study findings and constraints: Likely technical artifact: a cluster of highly shared sequence variants. Among the CMV-associated chains, three were confirmed in vitro as specific for CMV antigens. Follow-up analysis found HLA locus-dependent TCR association rates, highest for DRB1 and lowest for HLA-C. In a later analysis, the majority of CMV-associated beta chains seemingly showed HLA restriction.

Sequenced material: PBMCs. The clonotype comes from a woman aged 50 to 60 in good health and CMV-seronegative. The gene calls are TRBV27 and TRBJ2-7; possibly TRBD1 for D (5 bases). This CDR3 is CASSSKTVRLLDEQYF. The DNA of the CDR3 is TGTGCCAGCAGTTCTAAGACAGTTCGGCTTCTCGACGAGCAGTACTTC.